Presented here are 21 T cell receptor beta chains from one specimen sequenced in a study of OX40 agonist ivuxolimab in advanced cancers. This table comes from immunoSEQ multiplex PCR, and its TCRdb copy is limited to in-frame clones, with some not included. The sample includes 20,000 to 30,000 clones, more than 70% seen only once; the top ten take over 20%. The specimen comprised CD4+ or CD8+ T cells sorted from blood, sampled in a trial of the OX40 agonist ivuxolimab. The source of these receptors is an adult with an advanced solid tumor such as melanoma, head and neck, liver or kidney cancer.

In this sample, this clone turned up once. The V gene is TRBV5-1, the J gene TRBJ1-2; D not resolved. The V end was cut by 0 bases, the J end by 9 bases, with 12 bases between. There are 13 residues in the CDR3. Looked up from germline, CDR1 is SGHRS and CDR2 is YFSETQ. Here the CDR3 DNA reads TGCGCCAGCAGCTTGGCGGCGGGAAATAGCTACACCTTC. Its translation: CASSLAAGNSYTF.

For the CDR3, the DNA is TGTGCCAGCAGCTCTCAACAGGGTACAGAGACCCAGTACTTC. This encodes CASSSQQGTETQYF. The chain is built from TRBV5-8 and TRBJ2-5; D is perhaps TRBD1 (6 bases). CDR3 length: 14 amino acids. Trimming cost V 3 bases and J 4 bases, with 13 bases left between them. CDR1 and CDR2 from the germline V gene are SGHTS and YDEGEE.

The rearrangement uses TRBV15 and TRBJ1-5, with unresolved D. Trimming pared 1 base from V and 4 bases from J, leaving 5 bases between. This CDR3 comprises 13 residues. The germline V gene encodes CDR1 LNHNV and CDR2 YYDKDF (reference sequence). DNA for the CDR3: TGTGCCACCAGCAGAGGAGCAAATCAGCCCCAGCATTTT. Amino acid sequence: CATSRGANQPQHF.

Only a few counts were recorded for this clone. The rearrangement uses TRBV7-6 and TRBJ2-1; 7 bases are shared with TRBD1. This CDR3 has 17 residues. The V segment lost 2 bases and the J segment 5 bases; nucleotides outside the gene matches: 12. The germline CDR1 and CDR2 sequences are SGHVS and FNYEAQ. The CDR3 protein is CASSLNPTGAFNNEQFF. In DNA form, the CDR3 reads TGTGCCAGCAGCTTAAATCCCACAGGGGCCTTTAACAATGAGCAGTTCTTC.

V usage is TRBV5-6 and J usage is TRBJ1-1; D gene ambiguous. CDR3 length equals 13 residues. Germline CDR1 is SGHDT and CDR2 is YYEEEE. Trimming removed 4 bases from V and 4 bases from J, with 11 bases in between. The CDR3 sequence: CASSASPSTEAFF. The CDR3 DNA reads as TGTGCCAGCAGCGCTTCGCCGAGCACTGAAGCTTTCTTT. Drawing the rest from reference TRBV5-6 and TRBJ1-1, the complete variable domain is DAGVTQSPTHLIKTRGQQVTLRCSPKSGHDTVSWYQQALGQGPQFIFQYYEEEERQRGNFPDRFSGHQFPNYSSELNVNALLLGDSALYLCASSASPSTEAFFGQGTRLTVV.

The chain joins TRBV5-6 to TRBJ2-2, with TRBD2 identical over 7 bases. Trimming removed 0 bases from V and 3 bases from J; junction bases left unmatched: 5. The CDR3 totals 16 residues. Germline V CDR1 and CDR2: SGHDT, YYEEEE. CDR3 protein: CASSLELARYTGELFF. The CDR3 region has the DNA TGTGCCAGCAGCTTGGAACTAGCGAGATACACCGGGGAGCTGTTTTTT.

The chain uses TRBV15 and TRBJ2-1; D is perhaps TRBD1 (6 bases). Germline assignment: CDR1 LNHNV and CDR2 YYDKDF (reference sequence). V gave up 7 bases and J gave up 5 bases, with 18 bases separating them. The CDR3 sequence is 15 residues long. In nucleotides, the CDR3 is TGTGCCACCACTACAGGGTTCGAGAGGCACAATGAGCAGTTCTTC. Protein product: CATTTGFERHNEQFF.

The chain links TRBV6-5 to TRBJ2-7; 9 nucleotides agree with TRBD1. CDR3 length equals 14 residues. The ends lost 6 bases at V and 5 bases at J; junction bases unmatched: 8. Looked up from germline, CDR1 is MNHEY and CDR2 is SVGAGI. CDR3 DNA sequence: TGTGCCAGCAGCCTACAGGGGGCAAGTGACGAGCAGTACTTC. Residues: CASSLQGASDEQYF.

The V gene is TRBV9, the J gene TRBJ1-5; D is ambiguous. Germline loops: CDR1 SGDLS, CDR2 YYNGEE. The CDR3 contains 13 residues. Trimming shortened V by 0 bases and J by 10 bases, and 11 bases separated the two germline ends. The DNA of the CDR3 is TGTGCCAGCAGCGTAGATCCTATCGGCCCCCAGCATTTT. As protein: CASSVDPIGPQHF.

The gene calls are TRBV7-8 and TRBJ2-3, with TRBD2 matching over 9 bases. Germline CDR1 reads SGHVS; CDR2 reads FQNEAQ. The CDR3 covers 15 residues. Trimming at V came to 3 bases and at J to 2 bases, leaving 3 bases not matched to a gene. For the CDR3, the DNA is TGTGCCAGCAGCTTGGCGGGAGGGTCCACAGATACGCAGTATTTT. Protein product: CASSLAGGSTDTQYF.

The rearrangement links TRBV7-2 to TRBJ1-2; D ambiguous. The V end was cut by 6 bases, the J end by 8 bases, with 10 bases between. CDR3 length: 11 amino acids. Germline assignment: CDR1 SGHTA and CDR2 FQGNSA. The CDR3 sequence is CASSPTLGYTF. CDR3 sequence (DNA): TGTGCCAGCAGTCCCACCCTGGGCTACACCTTC.

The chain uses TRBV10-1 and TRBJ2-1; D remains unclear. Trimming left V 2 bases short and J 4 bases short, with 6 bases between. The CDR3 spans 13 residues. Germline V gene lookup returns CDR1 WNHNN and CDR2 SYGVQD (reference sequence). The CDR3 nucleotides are TGCGCCAGCAGTGAGGGTCAATACAATGAGCAGTTCTTC. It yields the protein CASSEGQYNEQFF.

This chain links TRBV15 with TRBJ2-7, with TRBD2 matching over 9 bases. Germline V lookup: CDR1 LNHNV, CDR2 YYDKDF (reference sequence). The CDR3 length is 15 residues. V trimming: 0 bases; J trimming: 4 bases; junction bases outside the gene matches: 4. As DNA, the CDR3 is TGTGCCACCAGCAGAGATACTAGCGGGTTATACGAGCAGTACTTC. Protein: CATSRDTSGLYEQYF.

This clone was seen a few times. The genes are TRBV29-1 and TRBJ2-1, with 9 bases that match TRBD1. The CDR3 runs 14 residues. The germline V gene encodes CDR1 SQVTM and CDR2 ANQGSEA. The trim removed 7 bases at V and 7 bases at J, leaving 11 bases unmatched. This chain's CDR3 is CSETGTGLENEQFF. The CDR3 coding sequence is TGCAGCGAAACCGGGACAGGGCTTGAGAATGAGCAGTTCTTC.

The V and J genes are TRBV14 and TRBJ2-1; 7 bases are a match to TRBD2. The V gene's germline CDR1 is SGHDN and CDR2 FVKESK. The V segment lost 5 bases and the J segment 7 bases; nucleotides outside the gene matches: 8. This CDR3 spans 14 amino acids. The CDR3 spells CASSARTSWNEQFF. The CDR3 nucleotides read TGTGCCAGCAGCGCTCGGACTAGTTGGAATGAGCAGTTCTTC.

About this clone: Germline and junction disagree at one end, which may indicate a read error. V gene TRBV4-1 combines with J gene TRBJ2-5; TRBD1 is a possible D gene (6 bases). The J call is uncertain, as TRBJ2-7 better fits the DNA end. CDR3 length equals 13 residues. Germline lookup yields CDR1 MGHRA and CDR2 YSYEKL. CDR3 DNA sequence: TGTGCCAGCAGCCAAGTGGGGGCCGACGAGCAGTACTTC. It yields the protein CASSQVGADEQYF.

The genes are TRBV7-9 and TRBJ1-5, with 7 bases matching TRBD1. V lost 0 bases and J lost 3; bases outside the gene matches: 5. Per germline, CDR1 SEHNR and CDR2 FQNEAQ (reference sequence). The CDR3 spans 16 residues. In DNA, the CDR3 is TGTGCCAGCAGCTTAGCACAGACAGGGAACAATCAGCCCCAGCATTTT. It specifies CASSLAQTGNNQPQHF.

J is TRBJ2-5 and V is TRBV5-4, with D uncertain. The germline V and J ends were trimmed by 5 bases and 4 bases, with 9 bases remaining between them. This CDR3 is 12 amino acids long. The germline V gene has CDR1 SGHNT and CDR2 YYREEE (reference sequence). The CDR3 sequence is CASSPDLETQYF. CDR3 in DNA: TGTGCCAGCAGTCCAGATCTAGAGACCCAGTACTTC.

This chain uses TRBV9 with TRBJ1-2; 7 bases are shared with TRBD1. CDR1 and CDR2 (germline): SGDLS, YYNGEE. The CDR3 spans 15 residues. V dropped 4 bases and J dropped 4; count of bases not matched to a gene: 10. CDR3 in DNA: TGTGCCAGCAGCCCCCCGACCGGGGACAGCTATGGCTACACCTTC. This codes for CASSPPTGDSYGYTF.

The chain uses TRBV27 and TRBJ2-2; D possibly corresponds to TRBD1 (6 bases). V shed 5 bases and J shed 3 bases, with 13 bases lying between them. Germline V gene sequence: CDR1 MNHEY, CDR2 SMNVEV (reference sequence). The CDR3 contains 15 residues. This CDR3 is CASSEGDGYTGELFF. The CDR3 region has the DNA TGTGCCAGCAGTGAGGGGGACGGCTACACCGGGGAGCTGTTTTTT.

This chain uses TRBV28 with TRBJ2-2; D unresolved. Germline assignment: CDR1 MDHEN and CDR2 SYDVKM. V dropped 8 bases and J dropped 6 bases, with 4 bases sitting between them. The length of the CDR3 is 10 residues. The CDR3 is CASWSGELFF. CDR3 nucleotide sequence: TGTGCCAGCTGGTCCGGGGAGCTGTTTTTT.